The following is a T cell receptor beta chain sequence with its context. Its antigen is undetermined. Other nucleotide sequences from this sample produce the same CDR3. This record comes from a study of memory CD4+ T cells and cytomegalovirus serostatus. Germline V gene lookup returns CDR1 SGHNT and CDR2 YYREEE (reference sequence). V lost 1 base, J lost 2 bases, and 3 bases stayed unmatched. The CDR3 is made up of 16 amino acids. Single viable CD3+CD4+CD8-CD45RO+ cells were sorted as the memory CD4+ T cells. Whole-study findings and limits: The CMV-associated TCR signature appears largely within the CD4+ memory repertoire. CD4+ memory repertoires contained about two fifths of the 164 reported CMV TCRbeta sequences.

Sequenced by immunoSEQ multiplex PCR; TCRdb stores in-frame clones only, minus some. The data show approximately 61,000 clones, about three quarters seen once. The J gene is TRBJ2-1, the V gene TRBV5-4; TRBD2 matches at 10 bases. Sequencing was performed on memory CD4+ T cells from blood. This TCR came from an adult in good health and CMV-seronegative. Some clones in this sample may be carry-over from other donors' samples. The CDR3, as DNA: TGTGCCAGCAGCTTGTCTAGCGGGAGCACCTACAATGAGCAGTTCTTC. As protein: CASSLSSGSTYNEQFF.